This TCR beta chain was recovered during a study of blood T cell repertoires in COVID-19. Study details: The samples span acute and convalescent COVID-19 from the United States, Italy and Spain. Sample material is recorded as cDNA or gDNA derived from T cells, B-cell-depleted T cells, or PBMCs.

Germline lookup yields CDR1 SEHNR and CDR2 FQNEAQ (reference sequence). V was shortened by 6 bases and J by 7 bases, with 18 bases between the two germline ends. The CDR3 is 15 residues long. Per the original methods: Reference gene primer amplification gave estimated nucleated cell counts. Some clones are missing from TCRdb's copy, which holds only in-frame ones; the method was immunoSEQ multiplex PCR. V, J and clone size were drawn from that table, and D and trimming were deduced from the DNA. The data contain fewer than 20,000 clones, over 75% of them singletons. This chain connects TRBV7-9 to TRBJ1-4; D unclear. The TCR sequence derives from a woman aged 70-85 years with active COVID-19. The sequencing sample was made of peripheral blood. The DNA for the CDR3 is TGTGCCAGCAGTGTGACGGGGAAAGGCTTTGAAAAACTGTTTTTT. Its translation is CASSVTGKGFEKLFF.